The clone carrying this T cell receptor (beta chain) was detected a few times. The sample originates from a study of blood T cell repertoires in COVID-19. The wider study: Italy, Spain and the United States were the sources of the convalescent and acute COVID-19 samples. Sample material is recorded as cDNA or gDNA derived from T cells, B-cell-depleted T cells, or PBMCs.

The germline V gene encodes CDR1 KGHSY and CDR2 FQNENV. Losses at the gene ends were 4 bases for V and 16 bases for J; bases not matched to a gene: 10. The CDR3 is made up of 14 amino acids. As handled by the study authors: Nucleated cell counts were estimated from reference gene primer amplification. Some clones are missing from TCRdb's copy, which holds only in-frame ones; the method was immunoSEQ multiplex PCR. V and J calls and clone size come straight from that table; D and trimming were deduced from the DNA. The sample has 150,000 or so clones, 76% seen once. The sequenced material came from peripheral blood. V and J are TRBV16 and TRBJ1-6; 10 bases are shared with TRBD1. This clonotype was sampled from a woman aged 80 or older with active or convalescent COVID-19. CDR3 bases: TGTGCCAGCAGCCGAGCAAATCGGGGACAGGGGCTCCACTTT. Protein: CASSRANRGQGLHF.